Shown below are 8 T cell receptor beta chains from a single sample sequenced in a study of blood T cell repertoires in COVID-19. TCRdb's table, derived via immunoSEQ multiplex PCR, lists solely in-frame clones and lacks some. The table shows 220,000 or so clones, with around 90% occurring only once. The specimen sequenced was PBMCs or T cells enriched from blood (not recorded which). The receptors were gathered from a man aged 25-45 years who had been exposed to COVID-19.

This rearrangement joins TRBV5-4 to TRBJ1-1; 7 bases map to TRBD1. The CDR3 length is 13 residues. V gave up 2 bases and J gave up 6 bases; unmatched junction bases: 4. Germline CDR1 SGHNT, CDR2 YYREEE (reference sequence). The CDR3 here is CASSLTGVSEAFF. CDR3 DNA sequence: TGTGCCAGCAGCTTAACAGGGGTCTCTGAAGCTTTCTTT.

The chain links TRBV11-2 to TRBJ2-2; 7 positions agree with TRBD1. V lost 6 bases to trimming and J lost 2 bases; unmatched junction nucleotides: 9. The germline V gene has CDR1 SGHAT and CDR2 FQNNGV. The CDR3 consists of 16 residues. CDR3 in amino acids: CASRKETGINTGELFF. The CDR3 region has the DNA TGTGCCAGCAGAAAAGAGACAGGGATAAACACCGGGGAGCTGTTTTTT.

The chain links TRBV7-9 to TRBJ2-5; TRBD1 aligns across 10 bases. V dropped 1 base and J dropped 4; count of bases not matched to a gene: 6. Germline loops: CDR1 SEHNR, CDR2 FQNEAQ (reference sequence). The CDR3 is made up of 16 amino acids. CDR3 bases: TGTGCCAGCAGCTTAGGGGGACAGGGGCTTAGAGAGACCCAGTACTTC. It codes for CASSLGGQGLRETQYF.

In DNA, the CDR3 is TGTGCCAGCAGCTTAACCCCTAGGAATGAGCAGTTCTTC. This codes for CASSLTPRNEQFF. The gene calls are TRBV5-6 and TRBJ2-1; no firm D call. Trimming pared 2 bases from V and 7 bases from J, leaving 10 bases between. Per germline, CDR1 SGHDT and CDR2 YYEEEE. The CDR3 loop spans 13 amino acids.

The chain couples TRBV30 to TRBJ2-2, with D possibly matching TRBD2 (6 bases). Trimming removed 3 bases at V and 6 bases at J, with 20 bases between. Germline CDR1 is GTSNPN and CDR2 is SVGIG (reference sequence). This CDR3 has 16 amino acids. The CDR3 is CAWSDPRDFGAGELFF. In DNA form, the CDR3 reads TGTGCCTGGAGCGACCCTCGGGACTTTGGGGCCGGGGAGCTGTTTTTT.

This clone was detected only once. The chain uses TRBV5-1 and TRBJ2-7, with D maybe TRBD1 (5 bases). V lost 5 bases and J 5 bases, leaving 8 bases between the germline ends. CDR1 and CDR2 (germline): SGHRS, YFSETQ. The CDR3 runs to 11 residues. The CDR3: CASRLTDEQYF. The CDR3 DNA reads TGCGCCAGCAGACTGACAGACGAGCAGTACTTC.

This clone was seen just once. The chain has TRBV4-1 and TRBJ2-7; D unresolved. The V gene's germline CDR1 is MGHRA and CDR2 YSYEKL. V gave up 4 bases and J gave up 10 bases, with 17 bases separating them. The CDR3 totals 13 residues. As DNA, the CDR3 is TGCGCCAGCAGCCCGTGGGCCGAGACCGATCAGTACTTC. Amino acids: CASSPWAETDQYF.

The rearrangement uses TRBV7-9 and TRBJ2-5; D possibly corresponds to TRBD1 (6 bases). The CDR3 is 15 amino acids. Between the trimmed V and J ends, which lost 3 bases and 0 bases, there was a span of 11 bases. Looked up from germline, CDR1 is SEHNR and CDR2 is FQNEAQ (reference sequence). The CDR3 nucleotides read TGTGCCAGCAGCTTGGGGACAAACTACCAAGAGACCCAGTACTTC. Translating gives CASSLGTNYQETQYF.